This T cell receptor (beta chain) comes out of a study of blood T cell repertoires in COVID-19. Looking at the study overall: The United States, Italy and Spain provided the acute and convalescent COVID-19 samples. Nucleic acid was either cDNA or gDNA, and it came from T cells, B-cell-depleted T cells, or PBMCs.

Profiling relied on immunoSEQ multiplex PCR, and the TCRdb table lists in-frame clones only, not all of them. The sample lists more than 100,000 clones, 80% occurring once. V was shortened by 1 base and J by 3 bases, with 13 bases between the two germline ends. The CDR3 is 17 amino acids. CDR1 is MNHEY and CDR2 is SVGEGT in the germline V gene. The chain has TRBV6-2 or TRBV6-3 and TRBJ1-6; D gene ambiguous. The clonotype comes from a man between 60 and 75 years old with active or convalescent COVID-19. Input material: peripheral blood. CDR3 nucleotides: TGTGCCAGCAGTTACTTCGGCAGATCGGGCTATAATTCACCCCTCCACTTT. This gives the protein CASSYFGRSGYNSPLHF.